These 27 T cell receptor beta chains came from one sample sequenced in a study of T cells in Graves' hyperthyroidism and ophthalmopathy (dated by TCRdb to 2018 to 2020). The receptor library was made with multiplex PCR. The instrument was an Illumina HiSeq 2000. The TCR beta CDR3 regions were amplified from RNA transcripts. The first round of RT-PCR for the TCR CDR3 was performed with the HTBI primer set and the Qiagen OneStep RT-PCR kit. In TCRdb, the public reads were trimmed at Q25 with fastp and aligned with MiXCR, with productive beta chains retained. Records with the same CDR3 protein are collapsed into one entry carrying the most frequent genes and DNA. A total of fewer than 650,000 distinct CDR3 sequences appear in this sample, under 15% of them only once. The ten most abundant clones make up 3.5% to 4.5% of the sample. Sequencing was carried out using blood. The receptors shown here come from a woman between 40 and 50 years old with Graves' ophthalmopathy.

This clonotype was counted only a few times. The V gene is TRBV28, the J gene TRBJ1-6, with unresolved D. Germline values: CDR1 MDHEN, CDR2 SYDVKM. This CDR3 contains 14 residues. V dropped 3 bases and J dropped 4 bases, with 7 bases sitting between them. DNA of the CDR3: TGTGCCAGCAGTTTGCGGGGATATAATTCACCCCTCCACTTT. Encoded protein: CASSLRGYNSPLHF.

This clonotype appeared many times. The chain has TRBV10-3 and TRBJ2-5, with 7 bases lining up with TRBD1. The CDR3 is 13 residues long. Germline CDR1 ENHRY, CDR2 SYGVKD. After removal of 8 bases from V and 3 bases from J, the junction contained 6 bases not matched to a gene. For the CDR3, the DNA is TGTGCCATCGCGGCAGGGGGAGAAGAGACCCAGTACTTC. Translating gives CAIAAGGEETQYF.

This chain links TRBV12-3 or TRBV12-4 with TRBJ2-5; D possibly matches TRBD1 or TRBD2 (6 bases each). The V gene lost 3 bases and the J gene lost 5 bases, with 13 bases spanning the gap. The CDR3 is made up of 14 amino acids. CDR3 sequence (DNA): TGTGCCAGCAGTTTTGGTCAAGGGGGGGAGACCCAGTACTTC. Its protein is CASSFGQGGETQYF.

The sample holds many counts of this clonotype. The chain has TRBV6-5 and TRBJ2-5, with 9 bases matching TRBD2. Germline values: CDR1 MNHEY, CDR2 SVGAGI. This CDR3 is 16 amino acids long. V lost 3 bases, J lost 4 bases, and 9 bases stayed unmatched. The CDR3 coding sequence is TGTGCCAGCAGTTATGTGACTAGCGGAGAACCAGAGACCCAGTACTTC. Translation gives CASSYVTSGEPETQYF.

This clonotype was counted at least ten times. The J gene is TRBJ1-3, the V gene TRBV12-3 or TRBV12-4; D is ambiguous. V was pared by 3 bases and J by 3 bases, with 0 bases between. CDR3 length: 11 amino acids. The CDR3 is CASSFGNTIYF. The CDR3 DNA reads TGTGCCAGCAGTTTTGGAAACACCATATATTTT.

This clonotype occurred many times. CDR3 loop: CATSREWGGRPYGYTF. The CDR3 DNA sequence: TGTGCCACCAGCAGAGAGTGGGGCGGAAGGCCTTATGGCTACACCTTC. This chain joins TRBV15 and TRBJ1-2; TRBD1 is a possible D gene (5 bases). The CDR3 loop spans 16 amino acids. V lost 0 bases and J 5 bases, leaving 16 bases between the germline ends. Per the germline V gene, CDR1 is LNHNV and CDR2 is YYDKDF (reference sequence).

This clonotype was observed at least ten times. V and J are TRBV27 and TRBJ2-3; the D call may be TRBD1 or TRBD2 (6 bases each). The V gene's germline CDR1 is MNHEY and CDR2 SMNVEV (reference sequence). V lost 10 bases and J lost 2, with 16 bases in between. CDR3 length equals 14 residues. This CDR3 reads CATKGGLNTDTQYF. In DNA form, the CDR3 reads TGTGCCACCAAAGGGGGACTGAACACAGATACGCAGTATTTT.

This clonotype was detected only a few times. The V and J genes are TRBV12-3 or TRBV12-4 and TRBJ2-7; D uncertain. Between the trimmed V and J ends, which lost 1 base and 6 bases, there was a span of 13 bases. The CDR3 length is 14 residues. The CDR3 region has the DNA TGTGCCAGCAGTTTAGGGCATCGGGCCGGCGAGCAGTACTTC. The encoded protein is CASSLGHRAGEQYF.

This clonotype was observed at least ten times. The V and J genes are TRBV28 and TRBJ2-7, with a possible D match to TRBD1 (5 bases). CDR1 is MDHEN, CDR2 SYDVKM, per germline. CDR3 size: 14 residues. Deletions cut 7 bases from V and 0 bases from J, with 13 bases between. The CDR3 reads CASNHLRGSYEQYF. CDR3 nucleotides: TGTGCCAGCAATCACCTAAGGGGCTCCTACGAGCAGTACTTC.

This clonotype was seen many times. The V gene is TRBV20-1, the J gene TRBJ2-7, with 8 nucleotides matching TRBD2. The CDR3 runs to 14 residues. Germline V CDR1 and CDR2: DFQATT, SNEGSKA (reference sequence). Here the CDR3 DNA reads TGCGGATTCAAGAGGACTAGCCGCGACTACGAGCAGTACTTC. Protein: CGFKRTSRDYEQYF.

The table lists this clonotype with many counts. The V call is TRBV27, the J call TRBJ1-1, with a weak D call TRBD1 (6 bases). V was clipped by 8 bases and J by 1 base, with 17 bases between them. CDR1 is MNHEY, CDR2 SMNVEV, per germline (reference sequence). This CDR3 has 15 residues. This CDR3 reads CASLRSGARNTEAFF. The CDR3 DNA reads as TGTGCCAGCTTACGGTCAGGGGCGCGGAACACTGAAGCTTTCTTT.

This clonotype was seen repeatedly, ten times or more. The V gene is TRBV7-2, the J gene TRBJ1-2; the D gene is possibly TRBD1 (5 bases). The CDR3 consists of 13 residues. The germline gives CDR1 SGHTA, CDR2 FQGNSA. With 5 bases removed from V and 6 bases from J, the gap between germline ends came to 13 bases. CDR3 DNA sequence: TGTGCCAGCAGCCAGGACATTGACCATGGCTACACCTTC. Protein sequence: CASSQDIDHGYTF.

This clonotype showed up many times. Here the CDR3 reads CASSLLTADSYEQYF. The CDR3 coding sequence is TGCGCCAGCAGCTTGTTAACGGCTGACTCCTACGAGCAGTACTTC. The V and J genes are TRBV5-1 and TRBJ2-7; no clear D. This CDR3 has 15 amino acids. CDR1 is SGHRS and CDR2 is YFSETQ in the germline V gene. The V and J ends lost 1 base and 0 bases respectively, with 11 bases between them.

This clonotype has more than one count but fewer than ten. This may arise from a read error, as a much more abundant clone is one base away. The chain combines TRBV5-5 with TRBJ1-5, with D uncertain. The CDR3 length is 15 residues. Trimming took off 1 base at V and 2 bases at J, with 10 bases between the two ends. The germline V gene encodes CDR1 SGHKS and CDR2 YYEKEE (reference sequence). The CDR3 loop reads CASSLRGYCNQPQHF. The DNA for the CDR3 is TGTGCCAGCAGCTTGAGAGGGTACTGCAATCAGCCCCAGCATTTT.

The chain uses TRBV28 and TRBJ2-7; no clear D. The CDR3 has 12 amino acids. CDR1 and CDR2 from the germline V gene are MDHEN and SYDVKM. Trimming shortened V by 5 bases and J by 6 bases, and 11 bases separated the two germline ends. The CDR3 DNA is TGTGCCAGCAGTCCCTCACCGTCCGAGCAGTACTTC. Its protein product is CASSPSPSEQYF.

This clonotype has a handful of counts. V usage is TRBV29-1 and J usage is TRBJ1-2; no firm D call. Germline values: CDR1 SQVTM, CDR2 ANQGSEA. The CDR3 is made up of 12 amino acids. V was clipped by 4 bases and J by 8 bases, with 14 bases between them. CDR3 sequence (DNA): TGCAGCGTTGTTCGGTCGGGTTGGGGCTACACCTTC. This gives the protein CSVVRSGWGYTF. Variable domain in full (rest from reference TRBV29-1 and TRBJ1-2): SAVISQKPSRDICQRGTSLTIQCQVDSQVTMMFWYRQQPGQSLTLIATANQGSEATYESGFVIDKFPISRPNLTFSTLTVSNMSPEDSSIYLCSVVRSGWGYTFGSGTRLTVV.

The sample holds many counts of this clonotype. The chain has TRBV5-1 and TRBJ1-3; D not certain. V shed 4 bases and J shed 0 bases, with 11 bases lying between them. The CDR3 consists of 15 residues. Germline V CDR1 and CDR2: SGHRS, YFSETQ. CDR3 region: CASSVDGSSGNTIYF. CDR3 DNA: TGCGCCAGCAGCGTGGACGGAAGCTCTGGAAACACCATATATTTT.

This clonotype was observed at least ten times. The CDR3 spells CASSLLMDRGPGETQYF. The CDR3 coding sequence is TGTGCCAGCAGTTTGCTGATGGACAGGGGACCAGGGGAGACCCAGTACTTC. This chain connects TRBV28 to TRBJ2-5; 9 nucleotides align to TRBD1. With V trimmed by 3 bases and J by 5 bases, 13 bases remained unmatched. Germline CDR1 and CDR2: MDHEN and SYDVKM. The CDR3 is made up of 17 amino acids.

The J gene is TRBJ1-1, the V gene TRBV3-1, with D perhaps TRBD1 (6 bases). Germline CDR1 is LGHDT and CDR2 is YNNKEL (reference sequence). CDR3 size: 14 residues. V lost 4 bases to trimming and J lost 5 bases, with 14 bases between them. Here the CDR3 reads CASSRLTGNTEAFF. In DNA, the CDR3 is TGTGCCAGCAGCCGACTTACAGGGAATACTGAAGCTTTCTTT.

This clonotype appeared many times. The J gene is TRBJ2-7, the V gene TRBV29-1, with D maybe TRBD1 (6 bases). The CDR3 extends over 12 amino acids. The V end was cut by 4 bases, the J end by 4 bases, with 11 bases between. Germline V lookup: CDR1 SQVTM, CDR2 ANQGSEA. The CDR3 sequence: CSVVRTGYEQYF. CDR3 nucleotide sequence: TGCAGCGTTGTCAGAACAGGGTACGAGCAGTACTTC.

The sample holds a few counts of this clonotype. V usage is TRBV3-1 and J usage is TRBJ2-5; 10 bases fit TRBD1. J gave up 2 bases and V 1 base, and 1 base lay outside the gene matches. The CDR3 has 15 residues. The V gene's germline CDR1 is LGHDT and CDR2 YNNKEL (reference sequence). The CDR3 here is CASSQGTGGQETQYF. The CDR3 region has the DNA TGTGCCAGCAGCCAAGGGACAGGGGGGCAAGAGACCCAGTACTTC.

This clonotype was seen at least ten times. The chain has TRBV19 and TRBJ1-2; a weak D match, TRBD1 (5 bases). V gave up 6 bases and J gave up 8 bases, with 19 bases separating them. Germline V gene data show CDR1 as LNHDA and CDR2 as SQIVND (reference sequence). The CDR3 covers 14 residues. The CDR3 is CASSPPDKGGGYTF. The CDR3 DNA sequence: TGTGCCAGTAGCCCCCCGGACAAAGGTGGCGGCTACACCTTC.

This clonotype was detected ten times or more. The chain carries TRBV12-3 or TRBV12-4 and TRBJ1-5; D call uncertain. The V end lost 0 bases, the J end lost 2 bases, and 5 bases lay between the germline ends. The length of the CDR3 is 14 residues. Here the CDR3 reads CASSLANGNQPQHF. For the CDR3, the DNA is TGTGCCAGCAGTTTAGCAAACGGCAATCAGCCCCAGCATTTT.

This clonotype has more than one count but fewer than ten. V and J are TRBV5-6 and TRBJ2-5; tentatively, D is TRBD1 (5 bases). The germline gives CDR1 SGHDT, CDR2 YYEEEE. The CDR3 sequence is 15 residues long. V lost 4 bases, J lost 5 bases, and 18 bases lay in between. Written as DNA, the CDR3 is TGTGCCAGCAGCGGAGCAGGGCTATCTGAGGAGACCCAGTACTTC. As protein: CASSGAGLSEETQYF. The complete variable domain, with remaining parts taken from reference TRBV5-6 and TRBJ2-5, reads DAGVTQSPTHLIKTRGQQVTLRCSPKSGHDTVSWYQQALGQGPQFIFQYYEEEERQRGNFPDRFSGHQFPNYSSELNVNALLLGDSALYLCASSGAGLSEETQYFGPGTRLLVL.

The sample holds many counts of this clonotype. This CDR3 reads CSARPLRGGGENIQYF. CDR3 sequence (DNA): TGCAGTGCTAGACCTCTTCGGGGGGGAGGGGAAAACATTCAGTACTTC. The J gene is TRBJ2-4, the V gene TRBV20-1; TRBD2 matches at 8 bases. The CDR3 is 16 residues long. Unmatched junction bases numbered 11, after V lost 2 bases and J lost 5 bases. CDR1 DFQATT and CDR2 SNEGSKA come from the germline V gene (reference sequence).

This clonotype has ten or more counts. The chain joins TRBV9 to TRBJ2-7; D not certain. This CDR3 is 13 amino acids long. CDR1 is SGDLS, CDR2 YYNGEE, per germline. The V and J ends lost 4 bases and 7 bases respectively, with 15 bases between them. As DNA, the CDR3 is TGTGCCAGCAGCTCAGACCCTGTGGGGGAGCAGTACTTC. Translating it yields CASSSDPVGEQYF.

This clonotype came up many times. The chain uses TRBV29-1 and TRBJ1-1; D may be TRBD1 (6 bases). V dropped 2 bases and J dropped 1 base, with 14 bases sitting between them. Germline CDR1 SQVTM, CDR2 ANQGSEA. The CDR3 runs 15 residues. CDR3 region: CSVERAAGANTEAFF. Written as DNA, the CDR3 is TGCAGCGTTGAACGTGCGGCAGGGGCGAACACTGAAGCTTTCTTT. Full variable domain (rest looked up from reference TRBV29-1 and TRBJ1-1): SAVISQKPSRDICQRGTSLTIQCQVDSQVTMMFWYRQQPGQSLTLIATANQGSEATYESGFVIDKFPISRPNLTFSTLTVSNMSPEDSSIYLCSVERAAGANTEAFFGQGTRLTVV.